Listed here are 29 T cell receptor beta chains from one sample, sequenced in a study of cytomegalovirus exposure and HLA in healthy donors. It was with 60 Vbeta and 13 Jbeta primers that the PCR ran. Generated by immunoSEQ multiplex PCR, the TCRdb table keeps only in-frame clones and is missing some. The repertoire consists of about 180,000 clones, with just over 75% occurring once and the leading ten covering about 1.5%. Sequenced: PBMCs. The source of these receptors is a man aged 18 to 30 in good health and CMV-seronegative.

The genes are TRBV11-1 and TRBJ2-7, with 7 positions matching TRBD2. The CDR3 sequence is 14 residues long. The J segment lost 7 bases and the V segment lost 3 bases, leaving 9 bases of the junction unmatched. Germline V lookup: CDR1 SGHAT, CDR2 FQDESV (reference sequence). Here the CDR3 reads CASSFPGTTMEQYF. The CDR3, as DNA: TGTGCCAGCAGCTTTCCTGGGACTACGATGGAGCAGTACTTC. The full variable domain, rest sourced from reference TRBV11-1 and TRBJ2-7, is EAEVAQSPRYKITEKSQAVAFWCDPISGHATLYWYRQILGQGPELLVQFQDESVVDDSQLPKDRFSAERLKGVDSTLKIQPAELGDSAMYLCASSFPGTTMEQYFGPGTRLTVT.

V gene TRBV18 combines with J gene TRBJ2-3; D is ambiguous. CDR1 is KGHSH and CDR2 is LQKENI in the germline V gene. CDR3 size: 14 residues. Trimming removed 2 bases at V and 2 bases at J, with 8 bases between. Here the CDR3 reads CASSPVPNTDTQYF. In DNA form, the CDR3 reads TGTGCCAGCTCACCAGTCCCAAACACAGATACGCAGTATTTT.

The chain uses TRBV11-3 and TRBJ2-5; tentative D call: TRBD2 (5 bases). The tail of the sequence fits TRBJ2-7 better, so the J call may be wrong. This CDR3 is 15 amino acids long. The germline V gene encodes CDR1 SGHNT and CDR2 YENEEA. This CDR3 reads CASSRSGSRAHEQYF. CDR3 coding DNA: TGTGCCAGCAGTCGCTCGGGATCAAGGGCTCACGAGCAGTACTTC.

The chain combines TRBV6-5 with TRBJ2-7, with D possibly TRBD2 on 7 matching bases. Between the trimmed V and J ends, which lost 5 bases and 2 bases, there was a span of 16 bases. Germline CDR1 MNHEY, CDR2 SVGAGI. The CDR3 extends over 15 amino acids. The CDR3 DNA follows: TGTGCCAGCAGTCTTCAGCGGGACATAGCCTACGAGCAGTACTTC. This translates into CASSLQRDIAYEQYF.

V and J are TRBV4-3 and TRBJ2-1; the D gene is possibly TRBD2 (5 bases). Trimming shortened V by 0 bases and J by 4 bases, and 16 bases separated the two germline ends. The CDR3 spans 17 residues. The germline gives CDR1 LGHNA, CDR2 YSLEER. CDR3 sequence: CASSQDEQRARYNEQFF. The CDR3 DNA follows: TGCGCCAGCAGCCAAGATGAGCAGAGGGCGCGATACAATGAGCAGTTCTTC.

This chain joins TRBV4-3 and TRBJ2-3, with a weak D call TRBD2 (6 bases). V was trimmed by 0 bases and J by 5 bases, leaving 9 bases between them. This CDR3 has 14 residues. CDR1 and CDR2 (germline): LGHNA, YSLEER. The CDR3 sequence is CASSQDSGVDTQYF. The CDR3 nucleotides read TGCGCCAGCAGCCAAGATTCGGGGGTAGATACGCAGTATTTT.

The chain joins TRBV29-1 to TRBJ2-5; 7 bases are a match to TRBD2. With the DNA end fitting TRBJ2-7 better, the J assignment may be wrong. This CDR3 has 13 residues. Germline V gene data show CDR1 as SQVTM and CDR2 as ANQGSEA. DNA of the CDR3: TGCAGCGTTGAAGTAGGAGCGGGGAACGAGCAGTACTTC. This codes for CSVEVGAGNEQYF.

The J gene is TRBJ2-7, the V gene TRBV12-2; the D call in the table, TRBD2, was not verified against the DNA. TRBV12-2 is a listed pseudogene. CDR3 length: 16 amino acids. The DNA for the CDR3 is TGTGCAAGTCGCCCGGGGCCACCCGGGAGGATGCACGAGCAGTACTTC. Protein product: CASRPGPPGRMHEQYF.

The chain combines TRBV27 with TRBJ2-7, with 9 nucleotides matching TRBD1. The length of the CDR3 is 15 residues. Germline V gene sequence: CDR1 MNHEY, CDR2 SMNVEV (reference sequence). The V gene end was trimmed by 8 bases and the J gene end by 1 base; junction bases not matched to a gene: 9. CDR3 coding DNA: TGTGCCAGCGGGGATCCGGGACAGGGATCCTACGAGCAGTACTTC. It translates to CASGDPGQGSYEQYF.

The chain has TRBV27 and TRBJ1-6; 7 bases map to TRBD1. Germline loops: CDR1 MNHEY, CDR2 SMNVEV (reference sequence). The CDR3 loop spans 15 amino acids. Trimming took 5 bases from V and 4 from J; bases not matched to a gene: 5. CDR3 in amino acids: CASSTGQRYNSPLHF. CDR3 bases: TGTGCCAGCAGTACGGGACAGAGATATAATTCACCCCTCCACTTT.

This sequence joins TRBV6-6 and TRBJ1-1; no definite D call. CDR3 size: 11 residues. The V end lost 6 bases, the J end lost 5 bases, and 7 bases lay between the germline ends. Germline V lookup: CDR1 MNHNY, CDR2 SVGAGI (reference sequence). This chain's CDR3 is CASSRGTEAFF. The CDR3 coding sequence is TGTGCCAGCAGCAGAGGAACTGAAGCTTTCTTT.

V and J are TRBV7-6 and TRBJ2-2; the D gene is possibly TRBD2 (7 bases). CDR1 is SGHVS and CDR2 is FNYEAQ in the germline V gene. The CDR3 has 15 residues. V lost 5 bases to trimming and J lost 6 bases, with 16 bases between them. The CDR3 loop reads CASSPQPGGAGELFF. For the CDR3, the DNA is TGTGCCAGCAGCCCCCAGCCGGGGGGCGCCGGGGAGCTGTTTTTT.

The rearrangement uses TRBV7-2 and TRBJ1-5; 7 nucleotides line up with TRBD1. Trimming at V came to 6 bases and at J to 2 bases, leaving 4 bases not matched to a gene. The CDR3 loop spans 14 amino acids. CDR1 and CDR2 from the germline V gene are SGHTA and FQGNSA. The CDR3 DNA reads TGTGCCAGCAGTCCAGACAGGGGCAATCAGCCCCAGCATTTT. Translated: CASSPDRGNQPQHF.

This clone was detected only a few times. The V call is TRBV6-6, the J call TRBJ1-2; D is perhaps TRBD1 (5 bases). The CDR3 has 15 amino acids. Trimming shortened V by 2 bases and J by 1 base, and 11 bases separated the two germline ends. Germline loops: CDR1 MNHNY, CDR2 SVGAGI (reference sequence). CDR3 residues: CASSYRQTHNYGYTF. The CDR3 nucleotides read TGTGCCAGCAGTTACAGACAGACTCATAACTATGGCTACACCTTC.

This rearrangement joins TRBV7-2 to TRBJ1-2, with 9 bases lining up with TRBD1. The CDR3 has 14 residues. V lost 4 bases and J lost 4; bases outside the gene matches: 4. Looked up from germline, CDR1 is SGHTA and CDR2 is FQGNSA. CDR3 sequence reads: CASSSGDRAYGYTF. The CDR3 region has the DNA TGTGCCAGCAGCTCGGGGGACAGGGCCTATGGCTACACCTTC.

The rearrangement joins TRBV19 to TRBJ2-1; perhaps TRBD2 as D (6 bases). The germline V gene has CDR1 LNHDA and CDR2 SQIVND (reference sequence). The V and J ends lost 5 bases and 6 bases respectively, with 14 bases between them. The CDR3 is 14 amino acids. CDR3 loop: CASSQRLDPNEQFF. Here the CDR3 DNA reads TGTGCCAGTAGTCAACGACTAGATCCCAATGAGCAGTTCTTC.

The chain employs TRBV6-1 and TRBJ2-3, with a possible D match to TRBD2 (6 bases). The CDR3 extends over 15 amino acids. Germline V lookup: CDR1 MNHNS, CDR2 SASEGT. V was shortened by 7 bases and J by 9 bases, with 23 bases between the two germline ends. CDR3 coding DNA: TGTGCCAGCACCGGTAGGGCGGCGGGGCAAAGGACGCAGTATTTT. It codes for CASTGRAAGQRTQYF.

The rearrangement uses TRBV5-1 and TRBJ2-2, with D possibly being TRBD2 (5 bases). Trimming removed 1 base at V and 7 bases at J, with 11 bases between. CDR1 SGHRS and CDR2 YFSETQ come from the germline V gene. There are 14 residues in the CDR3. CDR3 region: CASSLIASYGELFF. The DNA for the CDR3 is TGCGCCAGCAGCTTGATAGCTAGCTACGGGGAGCTGTTTTTT. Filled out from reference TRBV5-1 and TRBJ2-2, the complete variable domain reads KAGVTQTPRYLIKTRGQQVTLSCSPISGHRSVSWYQQTPGQGLQFLFEYFSETQRNKGNFPGRFSGRQFSNSRSEMNVSTLELGDSALYLCASSLIASYGELFFGEGSRLTVL.

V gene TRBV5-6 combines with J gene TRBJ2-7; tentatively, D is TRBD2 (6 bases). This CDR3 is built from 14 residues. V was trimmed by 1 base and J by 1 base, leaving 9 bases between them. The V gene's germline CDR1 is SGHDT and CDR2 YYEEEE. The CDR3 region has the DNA TGTGCCAGCAGCTTGCCGGGGACTTCCTACGAGCAGTACTTC. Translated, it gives CASSLPGTSYEQYF. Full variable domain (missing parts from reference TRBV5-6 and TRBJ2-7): DAGVTQSPTHLIKTRGQQVTLRCSPKSGHDTVSWYQQALGQGPQFIFQYYEEEERQRGNFPDRFSGHQFPNYSSELNVNALLLGDSALYLCASSLPGTSYEQYFGPGTRLTVT.

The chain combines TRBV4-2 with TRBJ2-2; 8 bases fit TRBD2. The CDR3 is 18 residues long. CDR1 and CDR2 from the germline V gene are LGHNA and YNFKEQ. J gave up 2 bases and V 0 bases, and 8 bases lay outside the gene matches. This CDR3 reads CASSQEHSGGTNTGELFF. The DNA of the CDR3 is TGTGCCAGCAGCCAAGAACACAGCGGGGGCACCAACACCGGGGAGCTGTTTTTT.

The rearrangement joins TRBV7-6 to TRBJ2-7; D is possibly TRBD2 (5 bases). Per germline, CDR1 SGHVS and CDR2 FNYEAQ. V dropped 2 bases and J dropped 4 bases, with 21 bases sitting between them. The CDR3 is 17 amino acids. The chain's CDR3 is CASSLSVPTGSGYEQYF. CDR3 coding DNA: TGTGCCAGCAGCTTATCGGTCCCCACGGGGTCCGGTTACGAGCAGTACTTC. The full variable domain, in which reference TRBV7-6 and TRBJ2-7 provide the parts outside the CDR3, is GAGVSQSPRYKVTKRGQDVALRCDPISGHVSLYWYRQALGQGPEFLTYFNYEAQQDKSGLPNDRFSAERPEGSISTLTIQRTEQRDSAMYRCASSLSVPTGSGYEQYFGPGTRLTVT.

CDR3 loop: CASSPGLGSPSGSYNEQFF. The CDR3 nucleotides are TGTGCCAGCAGCCCGGGCCTGGGTTCGCCTAGCGGGTCCTACAATGAGCAGTTCTTC. The J gene is TRBJ2-1, the V gene TRBV5-6, with 8 bases lining up with TRBD2. Trimming at V came to 4 bases and at J to 1 base, leaving 16 bases not matched to a gene. Germline CDR1 SGHDT, CDR2 YYEEEE. This CDR3 is built from 19 residues. Together with reference TRBV5-6 and TRBJ2-1, the CDR3 gives the full variable domain: DAGVTQSPTHLIKTRGQQVTLRCSPKSGHDTVSWYQQALGQGPQFIFQYYEEEERQRGNFPDRFSGHQFPNYSSELNVNALLLGDSALYLCASSPGLGSPSGSYNEQFFGPGTRLTVL.

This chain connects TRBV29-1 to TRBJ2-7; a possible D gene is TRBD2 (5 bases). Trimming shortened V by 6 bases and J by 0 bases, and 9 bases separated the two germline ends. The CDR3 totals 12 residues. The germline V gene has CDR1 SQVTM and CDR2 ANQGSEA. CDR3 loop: CSVEGTSYEQYF. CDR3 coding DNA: TGCAGCGTCGAGGGAACCTCCTACGAGCAGTACTTC.

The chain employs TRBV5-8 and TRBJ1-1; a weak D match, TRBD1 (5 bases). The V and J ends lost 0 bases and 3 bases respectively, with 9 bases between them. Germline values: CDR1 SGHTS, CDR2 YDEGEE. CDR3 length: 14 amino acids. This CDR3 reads CASSLVLQDTEAFF. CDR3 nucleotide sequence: TGTGCCAGCAGCTTGGTATTACAGGACACTGAAGCTTTCTTT.

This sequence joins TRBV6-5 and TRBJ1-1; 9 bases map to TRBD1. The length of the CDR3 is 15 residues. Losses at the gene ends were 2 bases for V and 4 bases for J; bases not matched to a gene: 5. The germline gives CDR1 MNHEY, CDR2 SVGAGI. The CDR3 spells CASSYVQGARTEAFF. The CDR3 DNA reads TGTGCCAGCAGTTACGTACAGGGGGCGCGCACTGAAGCTTTCTTT.

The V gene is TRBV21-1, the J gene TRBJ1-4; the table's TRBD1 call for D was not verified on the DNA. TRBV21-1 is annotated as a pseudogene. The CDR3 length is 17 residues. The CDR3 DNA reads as TGTGCCAGCAGCAAAAGGGTACAGGGGGCATTTAATGAAAAACTGTTTTTT. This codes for CASSKRVQGAFNEKLFF.

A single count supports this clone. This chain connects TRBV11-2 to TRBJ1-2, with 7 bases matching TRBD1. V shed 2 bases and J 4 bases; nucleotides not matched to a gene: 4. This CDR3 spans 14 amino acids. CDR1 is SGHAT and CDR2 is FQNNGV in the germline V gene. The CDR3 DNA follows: TGTGCCAGCAGCTTACAGGGGGGAGGCTATGGCTACACCTTC. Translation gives CASSLQGGGYGYTF.

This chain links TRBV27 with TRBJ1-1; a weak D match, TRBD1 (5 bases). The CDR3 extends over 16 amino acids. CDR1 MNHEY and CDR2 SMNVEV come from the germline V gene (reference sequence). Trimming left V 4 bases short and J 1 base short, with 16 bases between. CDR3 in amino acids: CASSSPPGRGNTEAFF. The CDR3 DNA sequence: TGTGCCAGCAGTTCGCCCCCAGGGAGGGGGAACACTGAAGCTTTCTTT.

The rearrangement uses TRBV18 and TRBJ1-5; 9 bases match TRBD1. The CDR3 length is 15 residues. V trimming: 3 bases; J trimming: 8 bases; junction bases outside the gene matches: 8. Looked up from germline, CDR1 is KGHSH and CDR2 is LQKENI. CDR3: CASSPGQGLGKPQHF. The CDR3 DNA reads TGTGCCAGCTCACCGGGACAGGGACTTGGAAAGCCCCAGCATTTT.